This record concerns one T cell receptor (beta chain) sequence. These data originate in a study of blood T cell repertoires in COVID-19. On the study more broadly: Sites in the United States, Italy and Spain provided acute and convalescent COVID-19 samples. The analysed material was cDNA or gDNA that came from T cells, B-cell-depleted T cells, or PBMCs.

Enrolment of Seattle patients took place during active infection, and they were followed longitudinally. This CDR3 is built from 13 residues. From germline, CDR1 is SGHKS and CDR2 YYEKEE (reference sequence). V lost 4 bases, J lost 1 base, and 8 bases lay in between. Per the original methods: The assay estimated nucleated cells by amplifying reference gene primers. Assay used: immunoSEQ multiplex PCR; TCRdb lists only in-frame clones, some missing. V and J calls plus clone size are reproduced from that table; the DNA served to infer D and trimming. The sample holds about 87,000 clones; approximately 85% are singletons and the top ten take less than 4%.

This sequence originates from an elderly woman with COVID-19, enrolled during active disease. The source material was peripheral blood. This rearrangement joins TRBV5-5 to TRBJ1-2; the D is unclear. CDR3 amino acids: CASSQTGNYGYTF. CDR3 nucleotides: TGTGCCAGCAGCCAAACGGGTAACTATGGCTACACCTTC.